Each of the 14 T cell receptor beta chains below was sequenced from the same sample in a study of blood T cells in healthy people across ages. The authors ran a second PCR of 7 to 11 cycles using a sample-barcoded 5' primer and a J-beta primer mix. TCRdb passed the 5' RACE reads through MiXCR, listing each CDR3 protein once. The table has about 900,000 distinct CDR3 sequences, around 49% seen once; the top ten hold roughly 12%. The sample consisted of blood. Every receptor here comes from a man aged 25 to 40 in good health.

This chain joins TRBV20-1 and TRBJ2-3, with a possible D match to TRBD2 (5 bases). Germline V gene data show CDR1 as DFQATT and CDR2 as SNEGSKA (reference sequence). Deletions cut 3 bases from V and 6 bases from J, with 13 bases between. The length of the CDR3 is 13 residues. This CDR3 is CSASRLAADTQYF. CDR3 nucleotide sequence: TGCAGTGCTAGTCGGCTAGCTGCGGATACGCAGTATTTT.

CDR3 sequence reads: CASSLGAARAQETQYF. The CDR3 region has the DNA TGTGCCAGCAGCTTAGGGGCGGCGCGAGCACAAGAGACCCAGTACTTC. The chain has TRBV7-2 and TRBJ2-5; D call uncertain. The length of the CDR3 is 16 residues. Germline loops: CDR1 SGHTA, CDR2 FQGNSA. The V end lost 1 base, the J end lost 2 bases, and 14 bases lay between the germline ends.

This clonotype has a handful of counts. The chain has TRBV2 and TRBJ2-5; 13 nucleotides match TRBD2. The V gene's germline CDR1 is SNHLY and CDR2 FYNNEI. The CDR3 contains 19 residues. Unmatched junction bases numbered 8, after V lost 1 base and J lost 0 bases. The chain's CDR3 is CASSEGRLAGGGYQETQYF. As DNA, the CDR3 is TGTGCCAGCAGTGAAGGTCGACTAGCGGGGGGCGGGTACCAAGAGACCCAGTACTTC.

Note on this clonotype: A much larger clone differs by one base, so this may be a read error. The V call is TRBV10-3, the J call TRBJ2-7; 10 nucleotides line up with TRBD2. The CDR3 loop spans 15 amino acids. After removal of 0 bases from V and 7 bases from J, the junction contained 6 bases not matched to a gene. Germline values: CDR1 ENHRY, CDR2 SYGVKD. The CDR3 nucleotides are TGTGCCATCAGTGAGTCAGTAGCGGGGGGCAATGAGCAGTACTTC. It codes for CAISESVAGGNEQYF.

This clonotype turned up a few times. CDR3 coding DNA: TGTGCCAGCAGTTCCGGCCGGGGGTTGATCTATGGCTACACCTTC. Amino acid sequence: CASSSGRGLIYGYTF. This chain connects TRBV6-5 to TRBJ1-2, with D possibly matching TRBD1 (5 bases). Germline V lookup: CDR1 MNHEY, CDR2 SVGAGI. The CDR3 totals 15 residues. Trimming removed 4 bases at V and 4 bases at J, with 16 bases between.

A few counts support this clonotype. The chain recombines TRBV11-2 with TRBJ2-1; D is uncertain. V shed 4 bases and J shed 3 bases, with 13 bases lying between them. Germline V gene lookup returns CDR1 SGHAT and CDR2 FQNNGV. The CDR3 has 15 amino acids. CDR3 sequence: CASSSPFSYYNEQFF. In DNA form, the CDR3 reads TGTGCCAGCAGCTCTCCCTTTTCTTACTACAATGAGCAGTTCTTC.

This clonotype has just a few counts. The gene calls are TRBV30 and TRBJ1-6, with D tentatively TRBD1 (5 bases). V gave up 3 bases and J gave up 7 bases, with 10 bases separating them. The CDR3 consists of 13 residues. The germline V gene encodes CDR1 GTSNPN and CDR2 SVGIG (reference sequence). The CDR3 nucleotides read TGTGCCTGGAGGGAACCAGGGAATTCACCCCTCCACTTT. As protein: CAWREPGNSPLHF.

This rearrangement joins TRBV25-1 to TRBJ2-3, with a possible D match to TRBD2 (7 bases). Germline V lookup: CDR1 MGHDK, CDR2 SYGVNS. There are 14 residues in the CDR3. V dropped 8 bases and J dropped 2 bases, with 14 bases sitting between them. CDR3 region: CASERGGLTDTQYF. The CDR3 DNA follows: TGTGCCAGCGAGAGGGGGGGACTCACAGATACGCAGTATTTT.

The CDR3 spells CASIPVLNTEAFF. The DNA for the CDR3 is TGTGCCAGCATCCCAGTCCTGAACACTGAAGCTTTCTTT. This chain links TRBV6-1 with TRBJ1-1, with D unclear. The CDR3 contains 13 residues. Trimming stripped 7 bases from V and 0 bases from J, with 9 bases between. CDR1 and CDR2 (germline): MNHNS, SASEGT.

Notes on this clonotype: Germline and junction disagree at one end, which may indicate a read error. The chain couples TRBV7-6 to TRBJ2-3; tentatively, D is TRBD1 or TRBD2 (5 bases each). This CDR3 contains 17 residues. Germline V lookup: CDR1 SGHVS, CDR2 FNYEAQ. The DNA for the CDR3 is TGTGCCAGCAGCTTAGGACCCGGGACCACCGGCACAGATGCGCAGTATTTT. Its protein is CASSLGPGTTGTDAQYF.

The V and J genes are TRBV9 and TRBJ1-4; D is uncertain. Trimming took off 3 bases at V and 8 bases at J, with 20 bases between the two ends. The CDR3 runs to 16 residues. Germline assignment: CDR1 SGDLS and CDR2 YYNGEE. CDR3 nucleotide sequence: TGTGCCAGCAGCGCAGACGGGATCGGGCGGTCCGAAAAACTGTTTTTT. This sequence encodes CASSADGIGRSEKLFF.

With regard to this clonotype: A much larger clone differs by one base, so this may be a read error. The V call is TRBV5-5, the J call TRBJ2-5; 7 bases match TRBD1. This CDR3 is 13 amino acids long. The germline CDR1 and CDR2 sequences are SGHKS and YYEKEE (reference sequence). CDR3 region: CAGSSTGKETQYF. CDR3 sequence (DNA): TGTGCCGGCAGCTCGACAGGGAAAGAGACCCAGTACTTC.

V gene TRBV18 combines with J gene TRBJ1-2; the match to TRBD1 covers 7 bases. From germline, CDR1 is KGHSH and CDR2 LQKENI. Trimming at V came to 3 bases and at J to 0 bases, leaving 7 bases not matched to a gene. The CDR3 extends over 16 amino acids. CDR3 in amino acids: CASSPPGQETNYGYTF. The CDR3 DNA sequence: TGTGCCAGCTCACCTCCCGGACAGGAGACTAACTATGGCTACACCTTC.

The chain joins TRBV7-9 to TRBJ2-7; D remains ambiguous. Germline V lookup: CDR1 SEHNR, CDR2 FQNEAQ (reference sequence). The V and J ends lost 2 bases and 5 bases respectively, with 7 bases between them. The CDR3 covers 12 residues. As DNA, the CDR3 is TGTGCCAGCAGCTTATTACCTAACGAGCAGTACTTC. It codes for CASSLLPNEQYF.